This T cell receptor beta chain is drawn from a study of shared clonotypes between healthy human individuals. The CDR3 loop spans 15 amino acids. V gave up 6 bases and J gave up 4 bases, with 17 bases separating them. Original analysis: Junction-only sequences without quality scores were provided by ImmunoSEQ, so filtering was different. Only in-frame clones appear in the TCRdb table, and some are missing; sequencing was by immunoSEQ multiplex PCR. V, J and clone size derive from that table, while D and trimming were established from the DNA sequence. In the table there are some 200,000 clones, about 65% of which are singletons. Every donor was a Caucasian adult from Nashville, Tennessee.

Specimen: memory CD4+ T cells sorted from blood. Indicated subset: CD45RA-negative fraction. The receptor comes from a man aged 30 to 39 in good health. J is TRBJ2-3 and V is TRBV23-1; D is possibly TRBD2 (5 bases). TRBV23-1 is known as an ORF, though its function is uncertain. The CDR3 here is CASSQERLRPDTQYF. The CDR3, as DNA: TGCGCCAGCAGCCAAGAGCGGCTTCGCCCAGATACGCAGTATTTT.